Sequencing of this T cell receptor (beta chain) was carried out in a study of beta chain features in type 1 diabetes. Study information: Sorted cell examination encompassed approximately 98,000,000 cells across all samples.

The investigators reverse transcribed all of the isolated RNA, so they sequenced expressed TCRB transcripts. This table comes from immunoSEQ multiplex PCR, and its TCRdb copy is limited to in-frame clones, with some not included. The sample carries roughly 330,000 clones, roughly 13% recorded once. Whole-study results and caveats: TCRB CDR3s were moderately but significantly shorter in Type 1 diabetes patients in all four CD4+ subsets. Cells with high TCR expression could be over-represented when cDNA is sequenced. For patients, the naive, central memory and Treg TCRB repertoires appeared more alike than for healthy donors.

About this clone itself: As yet, its antigen is unknown.

Trimming took 5 bases from V and 9 from J, leaving 14 bases between them. The germline V gene has CDR1 MDHEN and CDR2 SYDVKM. CDR3 size: 13 residues. This sequence joins TRBV28 and TRBJ2-1, with D possibly TRBD2 on 5 matching bases. The source material was naive CD4+ T cells from blood. The source of this sequence is a woman aged 18-29 years with type 1 diabetes. Written as DNA, the CDR3 is TGTGCCAGCAGTGTCCCGAGGGAGAGTGAGCAGTTCTTC. As protein: CASSVPRESEQFF.